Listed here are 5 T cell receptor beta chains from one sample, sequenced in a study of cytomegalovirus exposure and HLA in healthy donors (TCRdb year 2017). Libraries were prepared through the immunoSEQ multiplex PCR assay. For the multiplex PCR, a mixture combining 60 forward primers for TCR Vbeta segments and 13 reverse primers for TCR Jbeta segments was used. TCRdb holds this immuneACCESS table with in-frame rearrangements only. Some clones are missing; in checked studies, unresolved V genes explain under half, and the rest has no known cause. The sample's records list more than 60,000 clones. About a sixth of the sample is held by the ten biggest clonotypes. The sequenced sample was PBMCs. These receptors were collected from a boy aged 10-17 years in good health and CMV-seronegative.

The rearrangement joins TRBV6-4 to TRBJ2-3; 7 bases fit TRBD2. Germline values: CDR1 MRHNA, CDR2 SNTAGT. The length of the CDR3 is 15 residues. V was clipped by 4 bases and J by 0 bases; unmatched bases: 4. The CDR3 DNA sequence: TGTGCCAGCAGTGTAACGGGGGGTAGCACAGATACGCAGTATTTT. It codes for CASSVTGGSTDTQYF.

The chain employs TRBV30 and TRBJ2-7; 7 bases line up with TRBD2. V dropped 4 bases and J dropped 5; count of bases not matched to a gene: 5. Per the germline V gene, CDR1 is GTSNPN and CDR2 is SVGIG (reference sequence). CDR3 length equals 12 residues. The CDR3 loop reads CAWNSGGNEQYF. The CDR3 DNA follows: TGTGCCTGGAATTCGGGGGGAAACGAGCAGTACTTC. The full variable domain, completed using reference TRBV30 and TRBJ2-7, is SQTIHQWPATLVQPVGSPLSLECTVEGTSNPNLYWYRQAAGRGLQLLFYSVGIGQISSEVPQNLSASRPQDRQFILSSKKLLLSDSGFYLCAWNSGGNEQYFGPGTRLTVT.

The CDR3 DNA reads TGTGCCAGCAGTGAGGCCAGGGGGCGGGATACGCAGTATTTT. This sequence encodes CASSEARGRDTQYF. The chain uses TRBV6-1 and TRBJ2-3, with 8 bases matching TRBD1. This CDR3 contains 14 residues. Unmatched junction bases numbered 5, after V lost 3 bases and J lost 6 bases. In germline, CDR1 is MNHNS, CDR2 SASEGT.

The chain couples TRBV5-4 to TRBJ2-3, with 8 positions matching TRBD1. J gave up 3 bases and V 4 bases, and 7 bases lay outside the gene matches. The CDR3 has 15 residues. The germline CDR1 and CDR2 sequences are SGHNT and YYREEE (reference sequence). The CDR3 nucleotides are TGTGCCAGCAGCCCGAGGACAGGGAGGACAGATACGCAGTATTTT. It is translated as CASSPRTGRTDTQYF.

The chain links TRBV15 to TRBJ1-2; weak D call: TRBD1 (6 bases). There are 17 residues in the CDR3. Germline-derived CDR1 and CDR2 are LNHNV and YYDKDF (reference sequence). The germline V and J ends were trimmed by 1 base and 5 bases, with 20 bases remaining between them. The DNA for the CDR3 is TGTGCCACCAGCAGAGGAAGGGGGAACCAGGCGATATATGGCTACACCTTC. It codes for CATSRGRGNQAIYGYTF.